The rows below give T cell receptor beta chains drawn from one sample of a study of regulatory T cells in long-lasting Graves disease. MiXCR was run by TCRdb on the multiplex PCR reads, yielding one entry per CDR3 protein. The sample records fewer than 650,000 distinct CDR3 sequences, around 17% being singletons. The sample was also linked to a second study, of T cells in Graves' hyperthyroidism and ophthalmopathy.

The input for sequencing was peripheral blood mononuclear cells (PBMCs), taken at new diagnosis, from a patient treated with antithyroid drugs. The receptors stem from a woman aged 30 to 39 with Graves disease. Each CDR3 is given with its conserved first and last residue. The D gene is left open where the match is weak. The size entry is marked missing in some rows and otherwise reads once, few, many or a size class.

j_call: TRBJ2-1
d_call: TRBD2
clone_size: many
v_call: TRBV20-1
cdr3_aa: CSARAKGLAGLYNEQFF
cdr3_nt: TGCAGTGCTAGAGCTAAGGGACTAGCGGGTTTATACAATGAGCAGTTCTTC

j_call: TRBJ2-7
d_call: TRBD1
clone_size: many
v_call: TRBV28
cdr3_aa: CASSPHSGQGYEQYF
cdr3_nt: TGTGCCAGCAGTCCACACTCGGGACAGGGCTACGAGCAGTACTTC

j_call: TRBJ2-1
d_call: TRBD1
clone_size: few
v_call: TRBV19
cdr3_aa: CASQRWGQEDEQFF
cdr3_nt: TGTGCCAGTCAAAGGTGGGGACAGGAAGATGAGCAGTTCTTC

j_call: TRBJ2-7
d_call: NA
clone_size: many
v_call: TRBV28
cdr3_aa: CASSLSGGGSYEQYF
cdr3_nt: TGTGCCAGCAGTTTATCCGGGGGCGGCTCCTACGAGCAGTACTTC

j_call: TRBJ2-7
d_call: NA
clone_size: many
v_call: TRBV12-3/TRBV12-4
cdr3_aa: CASSLLLGYEQYF
cdr3_nt: TGTGCCAGCAGTTTACTTCTGGGCTACGAGCAGTACTTC

j_call: TRBJ1-4
d_call: TRBD1
clone_size: NA
v_call: TRBV18
cdr3_aa: CASSLQGASNEKLFF
cdr3_nt: TGTGCCAGCTCACTACAGGGGGCCTCTAATGAAAAACTGTTTTTT

j_call: TRBJ1-4
d_call: NA
clone_size: NA
v_call: TRBV12-3/TRBV12-4
cdr3_aa: CASSFPGPNEKLFF
cdr3_nt: TGTGCCAGCAGTTTCCCCGGCCCTAATGAAAAACTGTTTTTT

j_call: TRBJ2-7
d_call: NA
clone_size: many
v_call: TRBV10-3
cdr3_aa: CAISDRERGSYEQYF
cdr3_nt: TGTGCCATCAGTGACAGGGAAAGGGGATCCTACGAGCAGTACTTC

j_call: TRBJ1-1
d_call: NA
clone_size: few
v_call: TRBV4-1
cdr3_aa: CASSQVGGLEAFF
cdr3_nt: TGCGCCAGCAGCCAAGTAGGGGGACTTGAAGCTTTCTTT

j_call: TRBJ1-3
d_call: NA
clone_size: NA
v_call: TRBV27
cdr3_aa: CASSSQGGRIGNTIYF
cdr3_nt: TGTGCCAGCAGTTCCCAGGGAGGTAGGATAGGAAACACCATATATTTT

j_call: TRBJ1-1
d_call: TRBD1
clone_size: many
v_call: TRBV28
cdr3_aa: CASRSPRDRVTEAFF
cdr3_nt: TGTGCCAGCAGGTCCCCTCGGGACAGGGTTACTGAAGCTTTCTTT

j_call: TRBJ1-2
d_call: NA
clone_size: few
v_call: TRBV6-1
cdr3_aa: CATNPGGVNYGYTF
cdr3_nt: TGTGCCACAAACCCTGGGGGGGTTAACTATGGCTACACCTTC

j_call: TRBJ1-1
d_call: NA
clone_size: few
v_call: TRBV6-1
cdr3_aa: CASNRQFNTEAFF
cdr3_nt: TGTGCCAGCAATAGACAGTTCAACACTGAAGCTTTCTTT

j_call: TRBJ1-5
d_call: TRBD1
clone_size: many
v_call: TRBV28
cdr3_aa: CAIRPQGEGTQHF
cdr3_nt: TGTGCCATCCGACCCCAGGGGGAGGGGACCCAGCATTTT

j_call: TRBJ2-1
d_call: NA
clone_size: few
v_call: TRBV3-1
cdr3_aa: CASSQWSISQEQFF
cdr3_nt: TGTGCCAGCAGCCAATGGTCCATTTCTCAGGAGCAGTTCTTC

j_call: TRBJ1-1
d_call: NA
clone_size: many
v_call: TRBV6-9
cdr3_aa: CASSYWGVAFF
cdr3_nt: TGTGCCAGCAGTTACTGGGGGGTCGCTTTCTTT

j_call: TRBJ1-1
d_call: NA
clone_size: many
v_call: TRBV18
cdr3_aa: CASSPVRNNAEAFF
cdr3_nt: TGTGCCAGCTCACCAGTCCGGAACAACGCTGAAGCTTTCTTT

j_call: TRBJ2-7
d_call: NA
clone_size: many
v_call: TRBV28
cdr3_aa: CASSLLGPAYEQYF
cdr3_nt: TGTGCCAGCAGTTTACTAGGTCCTGCCTACGAGCAGTACTTC

j_call: TRBJ1-1
d_call: NA
clone_size: many
v_call: TRBV28
cdr3_aa: CASTRGRLGTEAFF
cdr3_nt: TGTGCCAGCACTCGAGGACGGTTGGGCACTGAAGCTTTCTTT

j_call: TRBJ1-1
d_call: TRBD1
clone_size: many
v_call: TRBV28
cdr3_aa: CASSRGWDSVNTEAFF
cdr3_nt: TGTGCCAGCAGTCGCGGCTGGGACAGCGTGAACACTGAAGCTTTCTTT

j_call: TRBJ2-7
d_call: NA
clone_size: NA
v_call: TRBV11-2
cdr3_aa: CASSLSIYEQYF
cdr3_nt: TGTGCCAGCAGCTTAAGTATCTACGAGCAGTACTTC

j_call: TRBJ2-1
d_call: NA
clone_size: few
v_call: TRBV20-1
cdr3_aa: CSARATSSSHNEQFF
cdr3_nt: TGCAGTGCTAGAGCTACTAGCTCTTCCCACAATGAGCAGTTCTTC

j_call: TRBJ1-2
d_call: NA
clone_size: NA
v_call: TRBV7-9
cdr3_aa: CASSERQVDGYTF
cdr3_nt: TGTGCCAGCAGCGAACGACAGGTGGATGGCTACACCTTC

j_call: TRBJ2-7
d_call: TRBD2
clone_size: many
v_call: TRBV12-3/TRBV12-4
cdr3_aa: CASSLFFSGNPYEQYF
cdr3_nt: TGTGCCAGCAGTTTATTTTTCAGCGGGAATCCCTACGAGCAGTACTTC

j_call: TRBJ2-2
d_call: NA
clone_size: few
v_call: TRBV7-2
cdr3_aa: CASSLQAGQNTGELFF
cdr3_nt: TGTGCCAGCAGCTTGCAAGCGGGACAAAACACCGGGGAGCTGTTTTTT

j_call: TRBJ2-1
d_call: TRBD2
clone_size: many
v_call: TRBV14
cdr3_aa: CASSQVGLYNEQFF
cdr3_nt: TGTGCCAGCAGCCAGGTGGGACTATACAATGAGCAGTTCTTC

j_call: TRBJ2-4
d_call: TRBD2
clone_size: NA
v_call: TRBV27
cdr3_aa: CASSYTSGNIQYF
cdr3_nt: TGTGCCAGCAGCTACACTAGCGGAAACATTCAGTACTTC

j_call: TRBJ1-1
d_call: NA
clone_size: few
v_call: TRBV9
cdr3_aa: CASSVGLTEAFF
cdr3_nt: TGTGCCAGCAGCGTAGGGCTCACTGAAGCTTTCTTT

j_call: TRBJ2-3
d_call: NA
clone_size: NA
v_call: TRBV24-1
cdr3_aa: CATSDWVAGELGDTQYF
cdr3_nt: TGTGCCACCAGTGATTGGGTAGCTGGGGAGCTGGGGGATACGCAGTATTTT